These 32 T cell receptor beta chains share one sample of origin, sequenced in a study of T cells in Graves' hyperthyroidism and ophthalmopathy (dated by TCRdb to between 2018 and 2021). Libraries were prepared through multiplex PCR. The listed sequencing device is Illumina HiSeq 2000. The TCR beta CDR3 regions were amplified from RNA transcripts. A first-round RT-PCR of the TCR CDR3 used the HTBI primer set with the Qiagen OneStep RT-PCR kit. TCRdb reanalyzed the raw reads on its own, using fastp at Q25 for trimming and MiXCR for clone calling, and kept in-frame beta chains. Entries that share a CDR3 protein sequence are merged under the most common genes and DNA. The sample table shows around 390,000 distinct CDR3 sequences, and more than 12% are seen once. Roughly 21% of the sample belongs to the ten largest clones. The sequenced material came from blood. The receptor source for this set is a woman aged 25 to 39 with Graves' ophthalmopathy.

This clonotype was observed at least ten times. V usage is TRBV5-8 and J usage is TRBJ1-2; D not resolved. V was shortened by 4 bases and J by 2 bases, with 15 bases between the two germline ends. In germline, CDR1 is SGHTS, CDR2 YDEGEE. The CDR3 sequence is 15 residues long. CDR3 sequence: CASSPGGIGNYGYTF. CDR3 DNA sequence: TGTGCCAGCAGCCCAGGAGGGATTGGAAACTATGGCTACACCTTC.

This clonotype has ten or more counts. The chain joins TRBV12-3 or TRBV12-4 to TRBJ1-1; weak D call: TRBD1 (5 bases). This CDR3 contains 12 residues. Trimming took off 10 bases at V and 3 bases at J, with 12 bases between the two ends. CDR3 in amino acids: CATGTPDTEAFF. CDR3 nucleotide sequence: TGTGCCACCGGGACCCCTGACACTGAAGCTTTCTTT.

Many counts were recorded for this clonotype. The V gene is TRBV2, the J gene TRBJ1-2; unclear D gene. The CDR3 is 12 residues long. Trimming removed 6 bases at V and 6 bases at J, with 11 bases between. In germline, CDR1 is SNHLY, CDR2 FYNNEI. The CDR3 reads CASRKLEDGYTF. The CDR3 coding sequence is TGTGCCAGCAGGAAGTTGGAAGATGGCTACACCTTC. The full variable domain, its missing parts supplied by reference TRBV2 and TRBJ1-2, is EPEVTQTPSHQVTQMGQEVILRCVPISNHLYFYWYRQILGQKVEFLVSFYNNEISEKSEIFDDQFSVERPDGSNFTLKIRSTKLEDSAMYFCASRKLEDGYTFGSGTRLTVV.

This clonotype appeared many times. This rearrangement joins TRBV24-1 to TRBJ1-5; 10 bases are shared with TRBD1. The CDR3 extends over 17 amino acids. V gave up 3 bases and J gave up 1 base; unmatched junction bases: 5. Germline V gives CDR1 KGHDR, CDR2 SFDVKD. CDR3 in amino acids: CATSDRGQGLSNQPQHF. CDR3 DNA sequence: TGTGCCACCAGTGATCGGGGACAGGGGTTAAGCAATCAGCCCCAGCATTTT.

This clonotype was seen ten or more times. CDR3 DNA sequence: TGTGCCAGCAATAAGGGCACAGATACGCAGTATTTT. Translated, it gives CASNKGTDTQYF. V gene TRBV12-3 or TRBV12-4 combines with J gene TRBJ2-3; unclear D gene. CDR3 length: 12 residues. V lost 7 bases and J 1 base, leaving 6 bases between the germline ends.

This clonotype was recorded many times. This rearrangement joins TRBV6-1 to TRBJ2-1; 7 bases align to TRBD2. Germline V gene data show CDR1 as MNHNS and CDR2 as SASEGT. Losses at the gene ends were 10 bases for V and 5 bases for J; bases not matched to a gene: 14. The CDR3 loop spans 15 amino acids. The CDR3 is CATASGGGVDNEQFF. The CDR3 DNA follows: TGTGCCACTGCTAGCGGAGGCGGGGTAGACAATGAGCAGTTCTTC.

To note about this clonotype: This may come from a read error, since a much larger clone is one base off. This rearrangement joins TRBV20-1 to TRBJ2-5, with TRBD1 matching 9 bases. CDR3 length equals 14 residues. Germline CDR1 reads DFQATT; CDR2 reads SNEGSKA (reference sequence). The CDR3 loop reads CSARTGGAGETQCF. As DNA, the CDR3 is TGCAGTGCGAGAACAGGGGGCGCGGGGGAGACCCAGTGCTTC.

V usage is TRBV19 and J usage is TRBJ1-2; D is unresolved. Germline CDR1 is LNHDA and CDR2 is SQIVND (reference sequence). Trimming took 11 bases from V and 6 from J, leaving 25 bases between them. CDR3 length: 15 amino acids. CDR3: CASTSEEVIGNGYTF. CDR3 in DNA: TGTGCCTCAACTTCCGAGGAGGTAATAGGTAATGGCTACACCTTC.

This clonotype was detected many times. The chain couples TRBV20-1 to TRBJ1-6, with 7 bases fitting TRBD1. The V gene's germline CDR1 is DFQATT and CDR2 SNEGSKA (reference sequence). CDR3 length: 14 residues. Trimming at V came to 4 bases and at J to 6 bases, leaving 6 bases not matched to a gene. The CDR3 region has the DNA TGCAGTGCTACCGTAGGGGACAGTAATTCACCCCTCCACTTT. It specifies CSATVGDSNSPLHF.

This clonotype showed up many times. The chain employs TRBV11-2 and TRBJ1-1; TRBD1 might be the D (5 bases). Trimming pared 2 bases from V and 7 bases from J, leaving 8 bases between. The CDR3 covers 12 residues. Germline assignment: CDR1 SGHAT and CDR2 FQNNGV. CDR3 in amino acids: CASSLWGVEAFF. In DNA, the CDR3 is TGTGCCAGCAGCTTATGGGGGGTTGAAGCTTTCTTT.

This clonotype came up many times. CDR3 bases: TGTGCCAGCAGTCAACCGCGGACTAGCGGATACAATGAGCAGTTCTTC. Translation gives CASSQPRTSGYNEQFF. The genes are TRBV28 and TRBJ2-1; TRBD2 agrees at 10 bases. Per the germline V gene, CDR1 is MDHEN and CDR2 is SYDVKM. The CDR3 consists of 16 residues. The V and J ends lost 5 bases and 4 bases, in that order; junction bases with no gene match: 8. Using reference TRBV28 and TRBJ2-1 for the parts outside the CDR3, the full variable domain is DVKVTQSSRYLVKRTGEKVFLECVQDMDHENMFWYRQDPGLGLRLIYFSYDVKMKEKGDIPEGYSVSREKKERFSLILESASTNQTSMYLCASSQPRTSGYNEQFFGPGTRLTVL.

CDR3 sequence (DNA): TGTGCCATCACTGACAGTAACTCTGGAAACACCATATATTTT. The encoded protein is CAITDSNSGNTIYF. This sequence joins TRBV10-3 and TRBJ1-3; weak D call: TRBD1 (5 bases). Trimming pared 7 bases from V and 0 bases from J, leaving 10 bases between. The CDR3 contains 14 residues. CDR1 ENHRY and CDR2 SYGVKD come from the germline V gene.

This clonotype was picked up many times. The chain joins TRBV28 to TRBJ1-1; D unclear. The ends were cut back, 7 bases at V and 1 base at J, with 13 bases in the middle. CDR1 MDHEN and CDR2 SYDVKM come from the germline V gene. The length of the CDR3 is 14 residues. The CDR3 DNA is TGTGCCAGCAAGACTCCGGTCCCGAACACTGAAGCTTTCTTT. Protein sequence: CASKTPVPNTEAFF.

Many counts were recorded for this clonotype. The genes are TRBV28 and TRBJ2-7; no definite D call. Germline loops: CDR1 MDHEN, CDR2 SYDVKM. CDR3 length equals 13 residues. V lost 5 bases and J 6 bases, leaving 14 bases between the germline ends. CDR3 nucleotides: TGTGCCAGCAGTCTCGGACGCGGTTCCGAGCAGTACTTC. Protein sequence: CASSLGRGSEQYF.

This clonotype was counted at least ten times. The genes are TRBV30 and TRBJ2-2; tentative D call: TRBD2 (7 bases). Germline CDR1 reads GTSNPN; CDR2 reads SVGIG (reference sequence). The V end lost 0 bases, the J end lost 6 bases, and 11 bases lay between the germline ends. This CDR3 is built from 14 residues. For the CDR3, the DNA is TGTGCCTGGAGTGTACTAGGGGGGGCCGGGGAGCTGTTTTTT. Its protein product is CAWSVLGGAGELFF.

The rearrangement joins TRBV5-1 to TRBJ2-7; a weak D match, TRBD1 (6 bases). V was shortened by 0 bases and J by 7 bases, with 11 bases between the two germline ends. CDR3 length: 13 amino acids. Germline assignment: CDR1 SGHRS and CDR2 YFSETQ. CDR3 sequence: CASSLGSGEEQYF. CDR3 bases: TGCGCCAGCAGCTTGGGGTCAGGGGAAGAGCAGTACTTC.

This clonotype was found a few times. The genes are TRBV9 and TRBJ2-7; D is unresolved. In germline, CDR1 is SGDLS, CDR2 YYNGEE. V lost 0 bases to trimming and J lost 2 bases, with 9 bases between them. The CDR3 contains 14 residues. The CDR3 loop reads CASSVGTETYEQYF. DNA of the CDR3: TGTGCCAGCAGCGTAGGGACGGAAACCTACGAGCAGTACTTC.

This chain joins TRBV20-1 and TRBJ2-7; 9 bases fit TRBD2. V lost 0 bases, J lost 6 bases, and 9 bases stayed unmatched. From germline, CDR1 is DFQATT and CDR2 SNEGSKA (reference sequence). The CDR3 has 15 amino acids. The DNA of the CDR3 is TGCAGTGCTAGAGACTTAGCGGGGGACGCTGGCGAGCAGTACTTC. Amino acid sequence: CSARDLAGDAGEQYF.

Many counts were recorded for this clonotype. V is TRBV10-3 and J is TRBJ1-2, with D perhaps matching TRBD1 (5 bases). The V gene lost 9 bases and the J gene lost 6 bases, with 20 bases spanning the gap. Per the germline V gene, CDR1 is ENHRY and CDR2 is SYGVKD. CDR3 size: 14 residues. The CDR3 nucleotides are TGTGCCATGGGGACGAAGGGGATAGTGGATGGCTACACCTTC. This sequence encodes CAMGTKGIVDGYTF.

This clonotype occurred many times. This chain links TRBV6-2 or TRBV6-3 with TRBJ1-5; possible D gene TRBD1, 6 bases. Trimming pared 2 bases from V and 9 bases from J, leaving 11 bases between. The CDR3 is 13 residues long. Germline V gene sequence: CDR1 MNHEY, CDR2 SVGEGT. The CDR3 loop is CASSYRLDRPQHF. CDR3 bases: TGTGCCAGCAGTTACCGCCTGGACAGGCCCCAGCATTTT.

Ten or more counts support this clonotype. The chain couples TRBV18 to TRBJ1-5; D gene uncertain. V was trimmed by 3 bases and J by 2 bases, leaving 8 bases between them. CDR3 size: 14 residues. CDR1 is KGHSH and CDR2 is LQKENI in the germline V gene. The CDR3 sequence: CASSPVSGNQPQHF. DNA for the CDR3: TGTGCCAGCTCACCGGTTAGTGGCAATCAGCCCCAGCATTTT.

This clonotype showed up just a few times. This chain connects TRBV6-1 to TRBJ1-5; D unresolved. V lost 4 bases to trimming and J lost 2 bases, with 9 bases between them. The CDR3 spans 14 residues. The germline V gene has CDR1 MNHNS and CDR2 SASEGT. The CDR3, as DNA: TGTGCCAGCAGTGCTGGGATCGGCAATCAGCCCCAGCATTTT. Translating it yields CASSAGIGNQPQHF.

Ten or more counts support this clonotype. The chain has TRBV6-2 or TRBV6-3 and TRBJ2-3, with D perhaps assigned TRBD1 or TRBD2 (5 bases each). CDR1 and CDR2 (germline): MNHEY, SVGEGT. CDR3 length equals 15 residues. V lost 7 bases to trimming and J lost 4 bases, with 18 bases between them. CDR3 sequence (DNA): TGTGCCAGCAATAGGGGTCGGGGCACCCCAGATACGCAGTATTTT. Translation: CASNRGRGTPDTQYF.

This clonotype was detected only a few times. Here the CDR3 DNA reads TGTGCCAGCTTAATCACGGGGGGCGATTACGAGCAGTACTTC. Amino acids: CASLITGGDYEQYF. This chain links TRBV7-2 with TRBJ2-7; D is possibly TRBD2 (7 bases). The V gene's germline CDR1 is SGHTA and CDR2 FQGNSA. CDR3 length equals 14 residues. Trimming cost V 8 bases and J 4 bases, with 18 bases left between them.

This clonotype showed up many times. The chain is built from TRBV11-2 and TRBJ2-1, with TRBD1 as a possible D gene (5 bases). V was trimmed by 5 bases and J by 8 bases, leaving 25 bases between them. CDR1 and CDR2 from the germline V gene are SGHAT and FQNNGV. The CDR3 runs to 17 residues. CDR3 sequence: CASSTPFDSIPSDEQFF. DNA of the CDR3: TGTGCCAGCAGCACGCCGTTCGACAGTATTCCGTCGGATGAGCAGTTCTTC.

This clonotype was found many times. V and J are TRBV29-1 and TRBJ1-5; TRBD1 is a possible D gene (5 bases). The CDR3 runs 13 residues. Germline CDR1 and CDR2: SQVTM and ANQGSEA. V was clipped by 4 bases and J by 3 bases, with 10 bases between them. The chain's CDR3 is CSVASGTNQPQHF. CDR3 bases: TGCAGCGTTGCATCAGGGACCAATCAGCCCCAGCATTTT.

This clonotype was counted many times. V is TRBV20-1 and J is TRBJ2-2; 8 nucleotides align to TRBD1. Looked up from germline, CDR1 is DFQATT and CDR2 is SNEGSKA (reference sequence). The CDR3 has 15 amino acids. Trimming at V came to 5 bases and at J to 2 bases, leaving 7 bases not matched to a gene. CDR3 sequence reads: CSASDRVRNTGELFF. CDR3 sequence (DNA): TGCAGTGCTTCGGACAGGGTCCGTAACACCGGGGAGCTGTTTTTT.

This clonotype was seen ten or more times. CDR3 DNA sequence: TGTGCCACCAAAGCGGCCGGCGGGGACTCTGGGGCCAACGTCCTGACTTTC. Translating it yields CATKAAGGDSGANVLTF. This chain joins TRBV28 and TRBJ2-6; D perhaps matches TRBD2 (6 bases). The V and J ends lost 10 bases and 0 bases respectively, with 19 bases between them. Looked up from germline, CDR1 is MDHEN and CDR2 is SYDVKM. This CDR3 region has 17 residues.

This clonotype was counted only a few times. The V call is TRBV19, the J call TRBJ2-5; D is possibly TRBD2 (6 bases). Between the trimmed V and J ends, which lost 3 bases and 3 bases, there was a span of 14 bases. Germline CDR1 and CDR2: LNHDA and SQIVND (reference sequence). The CDR3 consists of 15 residues. This CDR3 reads CASSIAGGLKETQYF. For the CDR3, the DNA is TGTGCCAGTAGTATCGCAGGAGGGTTGAAAGAGACCCAGTACTTC.

This clonotype was found many times. This chain connects TRBV13 to TRBJ2-5, with a possible D match to TRBD1 (6 bases). CDR1 PRHDT and CDR2 FYEKMQ come from the germline V gene (reference sequence). The length of the CDR3 is 14 residues. Trimming took off 5 bases at V and 4 bases at J, with 14 bases between the two ends. The CDR3 coding sequence is TGTGCCAGCAGCACCAGCGAAGGGGGAGAGACCCAGTACTTC. This gives the protein CASSTSEGGETQYF.

This clonotype showed up many times. The DNA of the CDR3 is TGTGCCAGCTCAGCCGAGGTAGGACTACGTAGCAATCAGCCCCAGCATTTT. This sequence encodes CASSAEVGLRSNQPQHF. The rearrangement uses TRBV18 and TRBJ1-5; D gene uncertain. The germline V gene has CDR1 KGHSH and CDR2 LQKENI. CDR3 length: 17 amino acids. Trimming pared 5 bases from V and 0 bases from J, leaving 17 bases between.

In this sample, this clonotype turned up a few times. This could be a read error, since a much larger clone is one nucleotide away. The chain recombines TRBV2 with TRBJ2-1, with D perhaps TRBD1 (5 bases). CDR1 and CDR2 (germline): SNHLY, FYNNEI. The CDR3 is 14 amino acids. The CDR3 is CASEQEISCNEQFF. DNA for the CDR3: TGTGCCAGCGAACAGGAAATCTCCTGCAATGAGCAGTTCTTC.